A single sample gave rise to the 5 T cell receptor beta chains below, sequenced in a study of patients and donors after allogeneic stem cell transplantation. TCRdb re-called the RT-PCR reads through MiXCR, storing one row per CDR3 protein. The data contain fewer than 95,000 distinct CDR3 sequences, approximately 5% of them singletons. The sample consisted of blood, either unsorted or a sorted T cell fraction (not recorded which). Source of these receptors: a human donor who was either an allogeneic HSCT recipient or a stem cell or donor lymphocyte infusion donor (not recorded which). It is not recorded whose cells these are; they may come from a transplant donor.

The table lists this clonotype with many counts. The chain employs TRBV9 and TRBJ1-2; 11 bases align to TRBD1. V shed 4 bases, J shed 1 base, and the junction held 6 bases outside the gene matches. The CDR3 sequence is 16 residues long. Germline V CDR1 and CDR2: SGDLS, YYNGEE. The CDR3 DNA follows: TGTGCCAGCAGCCCGAGGGGACAGGGGGATAACTATGGCTACACCTTC. It specifies CASSPRGQGDNYGYTF.

This clonotype was counted many times. The chain recombines TRBV10-3 with TRBJ2-1; D may correspond to TRBD1 or TRBD2 (5 bases each). Germline CDR1 reads ENHRY; CDR2 reads SYGVKD. The CDR3 has 14 amino acids. Trimming removed 6 bases from V and 9 bases from J, with 18 bases in between. This CDR3 is CAISLGLAQGEQFF. CDR3 DNA sequence: TGTGCCATCAGCCTGGGTTTAGCGCAGGGTGAGCAGTTCTTC.

The table lists this clonotype with many counts. V gene TRBV4-2 combines with J gene TRBJ2-3, with TRBD2 matching over 8 bases. Germline CDR1 and CDR2: LGHNA and YNFKEQ. This CDR3 is 16 amino acids long. The J segment lost 4 bases and the V segment lost 0 bases, leaving 6 bases of the junction unmatched. The CDR3: CASSQDGTSGSDTQYF. The CDR3 coding sequence is TGTGCCAGCAGCCAAGATGGTACTAGCGGCTCAGATACGCAGTATTTT.

In its sample, this clonotype was seen many times. J is TRBJ1-2 and V is TRBV7-7; D gene ambiguous. CDR1 and CDR2 (germline): SSHAT, FNYEAQ (reference sequence). V lost 5 bases and J 7 bases, leaving 17 bases between the germline ends. CDR3 length equals 14 residues. The CDR3 loop reads CASSLTKRLSGYTF. As DNA, the CDR3 is TGTGCCAGCAGCCTCACAAAGCGGTTATCTGGCTACACCTTC.

This clonotype was counted at least ten times. The chain joins TRBV9 to TRBJ1-6; weak D call: TRBD1 (6 bases). V was pared by 3 bases and J by 8 bases, with 21 bases between. Per germline, CDR1 SGDLS and CDR2 YYNGEE. CDR3 length: 17 amino acids. The CDR3 reads CASSDPGTPSGDSPLHF. In DNA form, the CDR3 reads TGTGCCAGCAGCGACCCCGGGACTCCCTCAGGGGATTCACCCCTCCACTTT.